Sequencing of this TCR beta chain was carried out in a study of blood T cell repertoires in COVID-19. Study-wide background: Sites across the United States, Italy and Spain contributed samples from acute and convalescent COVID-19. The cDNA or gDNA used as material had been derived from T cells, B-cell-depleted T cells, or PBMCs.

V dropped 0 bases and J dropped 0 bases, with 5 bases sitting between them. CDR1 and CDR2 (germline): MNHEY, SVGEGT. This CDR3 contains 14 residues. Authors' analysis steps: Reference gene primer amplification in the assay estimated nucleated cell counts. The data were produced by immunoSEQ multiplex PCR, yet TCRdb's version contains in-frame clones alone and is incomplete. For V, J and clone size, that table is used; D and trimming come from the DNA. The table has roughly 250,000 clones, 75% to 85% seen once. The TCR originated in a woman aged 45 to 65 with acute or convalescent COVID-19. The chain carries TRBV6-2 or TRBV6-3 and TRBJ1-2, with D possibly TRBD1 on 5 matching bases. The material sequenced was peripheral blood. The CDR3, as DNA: TGTGCCAGCAGTTACTCGACAGCTAACTATGGCTACACCTTC. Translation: CASSYSTANYGYTF.